The source of this T cell receptor beta chain is a study of identical twins. TCRdb fed the 5' RACE reads into MiXCR, producing one record per CDR3 protein. Of some 1,700,000 distinct CDR3 sequences listed, around 33% are singletons. The sequenced sample consisted of cord blood. This receptor was obtained from a newborn girl in good health.

The CDR3 sequence is CSASGGGGELFF. In DNA form, the CDR3 reads TGCAGTGCTAGCGGGGGCGGCGGGGAGCTGTTTTTT. V is TRBV20-1 and J is TRBJ2-2; either TRBD1 or TRBD2 may supply D (6 bases each). Trimming left V 3 bases short and J 7 bases short, with 9 bases between. The length of the CDR3 is 12 residues. CDR1 is DFQATT, CDR2 SNEGSKA, per germline (reference sequence).